This TCR beta chain was captured in a study of blood T cell repertoires in COVID-19 (dated by TCRdb to 2018 to 2020). In the study overall: Samples from collaborators originated in the United States, Italy and Spain and spanned both the acute and convalescent phases of COVID-19. A freely available public database, intended as a resource for researchers studying the immune response to SARS-CoV-2, is where the repertoires were released. Samples came from the ongoing ImmuneRACE study (first 160 participants) plus 1,254 subjects from 6 global collaborators. Subjects who had been exposed to COVID-19, were actively infected with it, or had recovered from it provided the deeply sampled blood TCRbeta repertoires that made up the dataset. Where HLA class I and class II types were available, the types were taken from metadata supplied by the sample provider, not from assay-based typing. The material from the prospective study consisted of cDNA or gDNA derived from T cells, B-cell-depleted T cells, or PBMCs. Sample metadata almost always included a de-identified subject ID, COVID-19 status, age in years and sex.

Measured from the cysteine to the phenylalanine, the CDR3 is 13 residues long. Just the 39-base CDR3 DNA is kept, in frame starting at base 1. CDR1 and CDR2 (MGHDK, SYGVNS) derive from the germline V gene. Trimming accounts for 5 bases at V and 12 bases at J, while the number of junction bases matched to no gene is 7. General study outcomes and caveats: The amount of clinical and demographic metadata varied by source and participant and was provided uncurated.

To note about this clone: The clone's antigen remains unknown. No base quality values were provided; no much bigger clone lies one nucleotide off.

Participants in the prospective study were aged roughly 18 to 100 years, lived in about two dozen United States geographic areas, and enrolled through a virtual design. In the prospective study, cohorts were assigned on the basis of participant-reported clinical history obtained from a screening survey and a study questionnaire. Each participant in the prospective study had whole blood, serum and a nasopharyngeal or oropharyngeal swab collected by mobile phlebotomists. Additional blood draws and questionnaires over an approximately 2-month period could optionally be provided by prospective study participants. Prospective study blood samples were shipped either frozen or at room temperature before DNA extraction. The immunoSEQ Assay, a bias-controlled multiplex PCR, was used to amplify TCRbeta CDR3 regions from genomic DNA. Turning to the authors' computational methods: The number of nucleated cells in each sample was estimated by amplification of reference gene primers within the assay. To quantify the absolute abundance of each unique TCRbeta CDR3 rearrangement, sequence reads were collapsed and filtered. Productive Simpson clonality was computed per sample as the square root of Simpson's diversity index over productive rearrangements. In its TCRdb copy, this immuneACCESS table keeps in-frame sequences only and misses some clones. Where compared with another copy, unresolved V genes explain less than half of these, and the others have no known cause. Clone size and the V and J calls come from that table; the DNA yielded D and trimming. The sample profile shows over 130,000 clones; roughly 86% of them were found once. Of the sample, approximately 3.6% is held by the ten largest clones.

The sequenced material came from PBMCs or T cells enriched from blood (not recorded which). This receptor was taken from a woman aged 45-59 years with acute COVID-19. Recombination joined TRBV25-1 with TRBJ2-1; 10 bases in the junction line up with TRBD1. The DNA sequence is TGTGCCAGCAGTAACCGGGACAGGGGAAGGCAGTTCTTC. Translated, this gives CASSNRDRGRQFF.